Presented here are 10 T cell receptor beta chains from one specimen sequenced in a study of T cell responses to AZD1222 COVID-19 vaccine. Clones were read by immunoSEQ multiplex PCR, and TCRdb kept only the in-frame ones, dropping some. The sample has 130,000 to 150,000 clones, 75% to 95% seen once; the top ten hold less than 3.5%. The material was peripheral blood, obtained on day 0 of MenACWY control vaccination. These receptors came from an adult in good health.

This sequence joins TRBV5-1 and TRBJ2-7; 10 bases agree with TRBD1. The CDR3 is 15 amino acids. In germline, CDR1 is SGHRS, CDR2 YFSETQ. Unmatched junction bases numbered 5, after V lost 4 bases and J lost 1 base. The CDR3 nucleotides read TGCGCCAGCAGCCCGGGACAGGGGACATCCTACGAGCAGTACTTC. Residues: CASSPGQGTSYEQYF.

This sequence joins TRBV7-9 and TRBJ1-1; tentatively, D is TRBD1 (6 bases). From germline, CDR1 is SEHNR and CDR2 FQNEAQ (reference sequence). V lost 6 bases to trimming and J lost 8 bases, with 10 bases between them. This CDR3 region has 11 residues. The CDR3 bases are TGTGCCAGCAGGGGGGCAGGAGAAGCTTTCTTT. Translation: CASRGAGEAFF.

This clone showed up just once. This chain uses TRBV5-1 with TRBJ2-1, with 8 bases that match TRBD2. V gave up 4 bases and J gave up 4 bases; unmatched junction bases: 10. Germline V gene lookup returns CDR1 SGHRS and CDR2 YFSETQ. The CDR3 is 16 amino acids. The CDR3 protein is CASSPHGTRDYNEQFF. The CDR3 nucleotides read TGCGCCAGCAGCCCCCACGGGACTAGGGATTACAATGAGCAGTTCTTC.

The V call is TRBV7-8, the J call TRBJ2-3; 7 nucleotides align to TRBD1. The germline CDR1 and CDR2 sequences are SGHVS and FQNEAQ. The CDR3 spans 15 residues. Trimming removed 7 bases from V and 1 base from J; junction bases left unmatched: 8. CDR3 nucleotides: TGTGCCAGCACTTTGGACAGGATCCGCACAGATACGCAGTATTTT. Translating it yields CASTLDRIRTDTQYF.

This chain connects TRBV7-8 to TRBJ1-5; D possibly corresponds to TRBD1 (6 bases). The V end was cut by 3 bases, the J end by 7 bases, with 13 bases between. This CDR3 spans 14 amino acids. Germline CDR1 reads SGHVS; CDR2 reads FQNEAQ. The CDR3 loop reads CASSFLAGEQPQHF. The CDR3 DNA reads TGTGCCAGCAGCTTCCTCGCAGGGGAACAGCCCCAGCATTTT.

This chain connects TRBV5-5 to TRBJ2-2; 9 nucleotides align to TRBD1. Germline V gives CDR1 SGHKS, CDR2 YYEKEE (reference sequence). The CDR3 runs 16 residues. The V and J ends lost 2 bases and 5 bases, in that order; junction bases with no gene match: 7. CDR3 region: CASSFAGTGRTGELFF. CDR3 nucleotides: TGTGCCAGCAGCTTTGCCGGGACAGGGAGAACCGGGGAGCTGTTTTTT.

This chain connects TRBV6-5 to TRBJ2-3; tentatively, D is TRBD1 or TRBD2 (5 bases each). Germline V lookup: CDR1 MNHEY, CDR2 SVGAGI. The CDR3 loop spans 13 amino acids. Deletions cut 6 bases from V and 0 bases from J, with 7 bases between. This CDR3 reads CASRWDSTDTQYF. The CDR3 DNA follows: TGTGCCAGCAGATGGGACAGCACAGATACGCAGTATTTT.

The chain couples TRBV5-1 to TRBJ2-7; tentative D call: TRBD2 (5 bases). Trimming removed 6 bases from V and 3 bases from J, with 13 bases in between. The germline V gene encodes CDR1 SGHRS and CDR2 YFSETQ. This CDR3 is 13 amino acids long. CDR3 amino acids: CASMEASSYEQYF. The CDR3 DNA reads as TGCGCCAGCATGGAGGCTAGCAGCTACGAGCAGTACTTC.

V gene TRBV29-1 combines with J gene TRBJ1-1; no reliable D call. Trimming pared 7 bases from V and 7 bases from J, leaving 19 bases between. Germline V gene sequence: CDR1 SQVTM, CDR2 ANQGSEA. The CDR3 runs 13 residues. The CDR3 DNA reads TGCAGCGGGTCCCAGGTTGGGTTGGGTGAAGCTTTCTTT. Its translation is CSGSQVGLGEAFF.

The chain links TRBV10-3 to TRBJ1-2, with D possibly TRBD1 on 5 matching bases. The CDR3 totals 14 residues. Trimming pared 4 bases from V and 8 bases from J, leaving 17 bases between. The germline CDR1 and CDR2 sequences are ENHRY and SYGVKD. The CDR3 spells CAISGTTVDDGYTF. CDR3 nucleotides: TGTGCCATCAGTGGGACGACAGTAGATGACGGCTACACCTTC.